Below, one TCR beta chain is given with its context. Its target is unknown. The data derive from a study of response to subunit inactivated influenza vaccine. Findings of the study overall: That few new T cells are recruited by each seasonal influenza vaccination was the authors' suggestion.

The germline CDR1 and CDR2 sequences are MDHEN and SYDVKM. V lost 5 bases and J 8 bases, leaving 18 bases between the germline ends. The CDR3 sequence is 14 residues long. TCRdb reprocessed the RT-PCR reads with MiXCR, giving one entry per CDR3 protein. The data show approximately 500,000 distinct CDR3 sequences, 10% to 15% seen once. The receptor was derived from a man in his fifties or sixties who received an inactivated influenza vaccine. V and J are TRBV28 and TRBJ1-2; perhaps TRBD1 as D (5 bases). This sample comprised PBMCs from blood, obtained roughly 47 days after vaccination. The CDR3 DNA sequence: TGTGCCAGCAGTGAACCGGGACGTCGGCTCGGCTACACCTTC. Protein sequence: CASSEPGRRLGYTF.